Listed here are 30 T cell receptor beta chains from one sample, sequenced in a study of cytomegalovirus exposure and HLA in healthy donors. The PCR ran on 60 Vbeta and 13 Jbeta primers. TCRdb's table, derived via immunoSEQ multiplex PCR, lists solely in-frame clones and lacks some. Of under 200,000 clones listed, under 85% were seen once; the top ten hold around 3.2%. The sequencing input was PBMCs. Source of these receptors: a female donor in good health and CMV-seronegative.

The chain's CDR3 is CASSTRGQGAIDEQFF. Here the CDR3 DNA reads TGTGCCAGCAGCACCCGCGGACAGGGGGCGATCGATGAGCAGTTCTTC. This chain connects TRBV11-3 to TRBJ2-1; 11 nucleotides match TRBD1. The CDR3 covers 16 residues. V shed 5 bases, J shed 8 bases, and the junction held 11 bases outside the gene matches. Germline V gene lookup returns CDR1 SGHNT and CDR2 YENEEA.

The table lists this clone with a count of one. The genes are TRBV19 and TRBJ1-3; 7 bases fit TRBD1. The CDR3 extends over 15 amino acids. Germline CDR1 LNHDA, CDR2 SQIVND (reference sequence). With 4 bases clipped from V and 4 bases from J, the junction kept 7 bases outside the gene matches. In nucleotides, the CDR3 is TGTGCCAGTAGTAAGACCAGGGGGACCGGAAACACCATATATTTT. Translated: CASSKTRGTGNTIYF.

V is TRBV28 and J is TRBJ1-2; 7 bases agree with TRBD1. CDR1 and CDR2 (germline): MDHEN, SYDVKM. V shed 2 bases and J 6 bases; nucleotides not matched to a gene: 6. The CDR3 is 14 residues long. CDR3 protein: CASSLQGGANGYTF. CDR3 nucleotides: TGTGCCAGCAGTTTACAGGGGGGCGCAAATGGCTACACCTTC.

The chain links TRBV5-6 to TRBJ2-5; no clear D gene. CDR1 and CDR2 (germline): SGHDT, YYEEEE. The V end lost 4 bases, the J end lost 3 bases, and 16 bases lay between the germline ends. CDR3 length equals 15 residues. The chain's CDR3 is CASSLVPIQKETQYF. For the CDR3, the DNA is TGTGCCAGCAGCCTCGTTCCTATACAGAAAGAGACCCAGTACTTC. The complete variable domain, with remaining parts taken from reference TRBV5-6 and TRBJ2-5, reads DAGVTQSPTHLIKTRGQQVTLRCSPKSGHDTVSWYQQALGQGPQFIFQYYEEEERQRGNFPDRFSGHQFPNYSSELNVNALLLGDSALYLCASSLVPIQKETQYFGPGTRLLVL.

The chain is built from TRBV30 and TRBJ2-7, with 7 positions matching TRBD1. This CDR3 has 13 amino acids. The ends lost 1 base at V and 4 bases at J; junction bases unmatched: 4. The germline CDR1 and CDR2 sequences are GTSNPN and SVGIG (reference sequence). Written as DNA, the CDR3 is TGTGCCTGGAGTGGACAGGGAAGGTACGAGCAGTACTTC. It encodes CAWSGQGRYEQYF.

The J gene is TRBJ2-1, the V gene TRBV4-3; TRBD1 matches at 9 bases. The CDR3 is 17 amino acids. The J segment lost 2 bases and the V segment lost 0 bases, leaving 5 bases of the junction unmatched. The germline CDR1 and CDR2 sequences are LGHNA and YSLEER. Written as DNA, the CDR3 is TGCGCCAGCAGCCAAGACCGGGACAGGGTTCCCTACAATGAGCAGTTCTTC. Amino acids: CASSQDRDRVPYNEQFF.

This clone showed up just a few times. This sequence joins TRBV28 and TRBJ1-1; 7 bases agree with TRBD1. The CDR3 consists of 14 residues. Germline V gene data show CDR1 as MDHEN and CDR2 as SYDVKM. V was pared by 6 bases and J by 0 bases, with 4 bases of the junction left unmatched. In DNA form, the CDR3 reads TGTGCCAGCAGCCCGGGACAGCTGAACACTGAAGCTTTCTTT. Its protein product is CASSPGQLNTEAFF.

The chain employs TRBV5-1 and TRBJ1-1; perhaps TRBD1 as D (5 bases). CDR1 and CDR2 (germline): SGHRS, YFSETQ. V was cut by 6 bases and J by 3 bases, with 15 bases left in between. This CDR3 comprises 14 residues. The CDR3 loop reads CASNPGLGDTEAFF. The CDR3 DNA follows: TGCGCCAGCAATCCGGGACTCGGGGACACTGAAGCTTTCTTT.

The V gene is TRBV6-6, the J gene TRBJ2-1; perhaps TRBD2 as D (5 bases). The V gene's germline CDR1 is MNHNY and CDR2 SVGAGI (reference sequence). This CDR3 comprises 13 residues. V dropped 2 bases and J dropped 10 bases, with 12 bases sitting between them. CDR3 residues: CASSYQVWEEQFF. CDR3 nucleotide sequence: TGTGCCAGCAGTTACCAGGTTTGGGAGGAGCAGTTCTTC.

The chain uses TRBV19 and TRBJ1-1, with D maybe TRBD1 (5 bases). This CDR3 has 14 residues. V gave up 1 base and J gave up 0 bases, with 6 bases separating them. Germline V gives CDR1 LNHDA, CDR2 SQIVND (reference sequence). CDR3 amino acids: CASSIGGVNTEAFF. CDR3 sequence (DNA): TGTGCCAGTAGTATAGGGGGGGTGAACACTGAAGCTTTCTTT.

CDR3 protein: CASSEDRAADTQYF. The CDR3 DNA reads as TGTGCCAGCAGTGAGGACAGGGCCGCAGATACGCAGTATTTT. The rearrangement joins TRBV2 to TRBJ2-3, with 8 nucleotides matching TRBD1. The CDR3 covers 14 residues. Germline V gives CDR1 SNHLY, CDR2 FYNNEI. Germline trimming cut 3 bases from V and 4 bases from J; bases unmatched to any gene: 3.

The CDR3 DNA reads TGTGCCAGTAGTATTGGGGGACTCTTGCAAGAGACCCAGTACTTC. This codes for CASSIGGLLQETQYF. The rearrangement links TRBV19 to TRBJ2-5, with D possibly being TRBD2 (6 bases). This CDR3 has 15 residues. Germline CDR1 and CDR2: LNHDA and SQIVND (reference sequence). V gave up 3 bases and J gave up 2 bases, with 13 bases separating them.

This chain connects TRBV10-3 to TRBJ2-2; weak D call: TRBD2 (6 bases). CDR1 and CDR2 from the germline V gene are ENHRY and SYGVKD. V gave up 11 bases and J gave up 3 bases, with 16 bases separating them. This CDR3 has 14 amino acids. The CDR3 loop reads CASNRDWDTGELFF. The CDR3 DNA is TGTGCCTCCAACCGGGACTGGGACACCGGGGAGCTGTTTTTT.

The chain uses TRBV9 and TRBJ2-3; 9 bases align to TRBD2. From germline, CDR1 is SGDLS and CDR2 YYNGEE. J gave up 0 bases and V 3 bases, and 2 bases lay outside the gene matches. CDR3 length: 15 amino acids. The CDR3 sequence is CASSEGTSSTDTQYF. CDR3 bases: TGTGCCAGCAGCGAAGGGACTAGCAGCACAGATACGCAGTATTTT.

This clone has only a few counts. The rearrangement joins TRBV7-3 to TRBJ2-7; possibly TRBD1 for D (6 bases). This CDR3 contains 14 residues. From germline, CDR1 is SGHTA and CDR2 FQGTGA. V dropped 2 bases and J dropped 3 bases, with 11 bases sitting between them. CDR3 nucleotide sequence: TGTGCCAGCAGCTTAGGGCAGGGGTACTACGAGCAGTACTTC. It encodes CASSLGQGYYEQYF. The full variable domain, in which reference TRBV7-3 and TRBJ2-7 provide the parts outside the CDR3, is GAGVSQTPSNKVTEKGKYVELRCDPISGHTALYWYRQSLGQGPEFLIYFQGTGAADDSGLPNDRFFAVRPEGSVSTLKIQRTERGDSAVYLCASSLGQGYYEQYFGPGTRLTVT.

The chain uses TRBV7-2 and TRBJ2-3; 7 nucleotides align to TRBD1. V was clipped by 3 bases and J by 3 bases; unmatched bases: 6. The CDR3 length is 15 residues. CDR1 is SGHTA and CDR2 is FQGNSA in the germline V gene. This CDR3 is CASSLDRLGTDTQYF. The CDR3 DNA is TGTGCCAGCAGCTTGGACAGGCTGGGAACAGATACGCAGTATTTT.

The J gene is TRBJ1-2, the V gene TRBV19; 7 bases match TRBD1. Germline trimming cut 7 bases from V and 3 bases from J; bases unmatched to any gene: 2. Germline CDR1 and CDR2: LNHDA and SQIVND (reference sequence). The CDR3 runs to 12 residues. The CDR3 here is CASTDRDYGYTF. CDR3 sequence (DNA): TGTGCCAGTACCGACAGGGACTATGGCTACACCTTC.

V usage is TRBV15 and J usage is TRBJ1-2, with 12 bases aligning to TRBD1. Germline assignment: CDR1 LNHNV and CDR2 YYDKDF (reference sequence). The CDR3 has 19 amino acids. After removal of 0 bases from V and 0 bases from J, the junction contained 8 bases not matched to a gene. CDR3 DNA: TGTGCCACCAGCAGAGATTGGCGGGACAGGGGGCTTTCTAACTATGGCTACACCTTC. Translating it yields CATSRDWRDRGLSNYGYTF.

A word on this clone: The junction shows a germline mismatch at one end, possibly a read error. This rearrangement joins TRBV18 to TRBJ1-2; 7 nucleotides agree with TRBD1. The CDR3 covers 15 residues. Germline CDR1 KGHSH, CDR2 LQKENI. The CDR3 DNA sequence: TGTGCCAGCTCCCCACTGGAGGGGGCGGACTATGGCTACACCTTC. Translating gives CASSPLEGADYGYTF.

V and J are TRBV28 and TRBJ1-5; weak D call: TRBD1 (5 bases). Germline V gene lookup returns CDR1 MDHEN and CDR2 SYDVKM. Trimming cost V 3 bases and J 7 bases, with 7 bases left between them. The CDR3 spans 12 residues. DNA for the CDR3: TGTGCCAGCAGTTTTGGGGGGCAGCCCCAGCATTTT. Translation gives CASSFGGQPQHF. Complete variable domain (other parts from reference TRBV28 and TRBJ1-5): DVKVTQSSRYLVKRTGEKVFLECVQDMDHENMFWYRQDPGLGLRLIYFSYDVKMKEKGDIPEGYSVSREKKERFSLILESASTNQTSMYLCASSFGGQPQHFGDGTRLSIL.

This chain joins TRBV28 and TRBJ2-7, with 9 bases identical to TRBD1. The germline V gene has CDR1 MDHEN and CDR2 SYDVKM. This CDR3 contains 14 residues. The ends lost 2 bases at V and 4 bases at J; junction bases unmatched: 3. CDR3 nucleotides: TGTGCCAGCAGTTTACCCGGGACAGGGTACGAGCAGTACTTC. Translation gives CASSLPGTGYEQYF.

The chain is built from TRBV6-1 and TRBJ2-7, with 9 bases that match TRBD2. The CDR3 loop spans 15 amino acids. The junction had 7 bases not matched to a gene; V was cut back by 5 bases and J by 2 bases. CDR1 MNHNS and CDR2 SASEGT come from the germline V gene. CDR3 bases: TGTGCCAGCAGTCGGACTAGCGATATGCCCTACGAGCAGTACTTC. Its protein is CASSRTSDMPYEQYF.

The chain combines TRBV6-6 with TRBJ2-7; 10 bases agree with TRBD1. Unmatched junction bases numbered 6, after V lost 6 bases and J lost 1 base. Germline V lookup: CDR1 MNHNY, CDR2 SVGAGI (reference sequence). This CDR3 has 15 residues. The CDR3 DNA sequence: TGTGCCAGCAGCGAGGGGACAGGGGAATCCTACGAGCAGTACTTC. This translates into CASSEGTGESYEQYF.

This CDR3 is CASSLDPGSQETQYF. The CDR3 region has the DNA TGTGCCAGCAGCTTAGATCCGGGTTCACAAGAGACCCAGTACTTC. The rearrangement uses TRBV7-3 and TRBJ2-5; D is uncertain. This CDR3 spans 15 amino acids. In germline, CDR1 is SGHTA, CDR2 FQGTGA. Trimming cost V 2 bases and J 2 bases, with 12 bases left between them.

This chain connects TRBV9 to TRBJ2-2; 10 bases agree with TRBD1. There are 17 residues in the CDR3. The germline V gene encodes CDR1 SGDLS and CDR2 YYNGEE. J was trimmed by 6 bases and V by 0 bases; bases with no gene match: 8. The CDR3 loop is CASSVAATGGLAGELFF. CDR3 DNA: TGTGCCAGCAGCGTAGCTGCGACAGGGGGCTTGGCCGGGGAGCTGTTTTTT.

The sample holds one count of this clone. The CDR3 reads CASKFEGGYTF. The CDR3 nucleotides are TGTGCCAGCAAATTTGAGGGTGGCTACACCTTC. This chain joins TRBV6-5 and TRBJ1-2; D is uncertain. The V gene lost 7 bases and the J gene lost 7 bases, with 10 bases spanning the gap. This CDR3 is 11 amino acids long. Germline assignment: CDR1 MNHEY and CDR2 SVGAGI.

This clone was seen a single time. The chain's CDR3 is CASSPPLAGSLEQYF. In DNA form, the CDR3 reads TGTGCCAGCTCACCACCCCTAGCGGGAAGTCTCGAGCAGTACTTC. The chain joins TRBV18 to TRBJ2-7, with 9 bases matching TRBD2. The CDR3 has 15 amino acids. The V segment lost 0 bases and the J segment 6 bases; nucleotides outside the gene matches: 6. CDR1 and CDR2 from the germline V gene are KGHSH and LQKENI.

The chain recombines TRBV5-4 with TRBJ2-7, with TRBD1 identical over 9 bases. J was trimmed by 1 base and V by 4 bases; bases with no gene match: 6. The CDR3 has 15 amino acids. Germline V lookup: CDR1 SGHNT, CDR2 YYREEE (reference sequence). CDR3 nucleotides: TGTGCCAGCAGCGGCGGACAGGGGCCTTCCTACGAGCAGTACTTC. Translated, it gives CASSGGQGPSYEQYF.

CDR3 in amino acids: CASRWDRAPYGYTF. The CDR3 nucleotides are TGTGCCAGCAGGTGGGACAGGGCCCCCTATGGCTACACCTTC. The V and J genes are TRBV25-1 and TRBJ1-2; 9 nucleotides agree with TRBD1. The CDR3 is made up of 14 amino acids. CDR1 is MGHDK and CDR2 is SYGVNS in the germline V gene. V shed 6 bases and J 4 bases; nucleotides not matched to a gene: 6.

There are a few counts of this clone. J is TRBJ1-4 and V is TRBV19; D may be TRBD1 (5 bases). The CDR3 is 12 amino acids. Germline-derived CDR1 and CDR2 are LNHDA and SQIVND (reference sequence). V lost 11 bases and J 3 bases, leaving 10 bases between the germline ends. CDR3: CAVQASNEKLFF. CDR3 nucleotides: TGTGCCGTACAGGCCTCTAATGAAAAACTGTTTTTT.